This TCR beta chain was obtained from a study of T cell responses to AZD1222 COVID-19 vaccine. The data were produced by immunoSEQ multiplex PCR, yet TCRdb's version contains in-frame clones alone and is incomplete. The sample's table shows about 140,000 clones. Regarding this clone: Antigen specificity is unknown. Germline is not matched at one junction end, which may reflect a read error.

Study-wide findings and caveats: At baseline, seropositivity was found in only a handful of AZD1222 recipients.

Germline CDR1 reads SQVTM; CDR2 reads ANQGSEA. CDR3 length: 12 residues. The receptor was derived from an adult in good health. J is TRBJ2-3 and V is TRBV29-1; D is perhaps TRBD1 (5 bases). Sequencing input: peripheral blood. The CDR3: CSVEPATDTQYF. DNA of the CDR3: TGCAGCGTTGAACCGGCGACAGACACGCAGTATTTT.